The TCR beta chain described here comes from a study of read filtering for tumor transcriptome and immune sequencing. Background on the study: R-ISS stage counts were eight or nine for I, approximately 15 for II, 6 or 7 for III. IR-seq gave about 3.5 to 11 million TCR reads per sample; RNA-seq gave about 80 to 1,300. The study, taken as a whole, reports: Even smaller IR-seq throughput identified most shared clonotypes. The CD138-negative fraction was mixed bone marrow immune cells, not pure T cells.

This CDR3 spans 14 amino acids. The germline gives CDR1 SQVTM, CDR2 ANQGSEA. V lost 5 bases and J lost 8, with 18 bases in between. This clonotype was observed at least ten times. Its antigen is not identified. Molecular barcoded adaptors covering alpha/delta and beta/gamma chains were used on 400 ng RNA. One entry per CDR3 protein, called by TCRdb with MiXCR from the reads. The repertoire has 100,000 to 150,000 distinct CDR3 sequences, 13% of them found once; the top ten carry just under 8.5%. The chain uses TRBV29-1 and TRBJ1-4, with D possibly matching TRBD1 (6 bases). The origin of this receptor is a donor at least 40 years old with multiple myeloma. The sequencing sample was made of a population of CD138-negative cells sorted from bone marrow. The CDR3 is CSVQVGGAGEKLFF. The CDR3 DNA reads TGCAGCGTTCAAGTGGGGGGGGCAGGCGAAAAACTGTTTTTT.